This is a list of T cell receptor beta chains from one sample in a study of T cells in Graves' hyperthyroidism and ophthalmopathy. TCRdb re-analysed the multiplex PCR reads in MiXCR, keeping a single row per CDR3 protein. The sample holds hundreds of thousands of distinct CDR3 sequences, around 20% seen once. Sequencing used blood. These receptors were taken from a man in his thirties or forties with Graves' ophthalmopathy. Both conserved end residues are part of each CDR3. The D gene is left open where the match is weak. Clone size appears in some rows only: once, few, many, or a class for an expanded clone.

j_call | d_call | v_call | clone_size | cdr3_length | cdr3_aa
TRBJ2-1 | . | TRBV5-1 | many | 18 | CASSLALTRGRAYNEQFF
TRBJ1-2 | . | TRBV7-8 | many | 13 | CASSLSVSYGYTF
TRBJ1-3 | . | TRBV6-1 | . | 17 | CASSEVEVWAGSNTIYF
TRBJ2-7 | TRBD1 | TRBV20-1 | . | 14 | CSARDQGQGYEQYF
TRBJ2-3 | . | TRBV3-1 | once | 16 | CASSPLHGRITDTQYF
TRBJ1-1 | . | TRBV20-1 | . | 14 | CSANPGPGDTEAFF
TRBJ2-2 | TRBD1 | TRBV5-1 | . | 16 | CASSSGTVTLGGELFF
TRBJ2-1 | TRBD2 | TRBV10-3 | few | 18 | CAISDPSGRSSSYNEQFF
TRBJ2-2 | . | TRBV18 | many | 11 | CASSATGELFF
TRBJ1-1 | . | TRBV6-1 | many | 11 | CASRHGVDAFF
TRBJ2-2 | . | TRBV12-3/TRBV12-4 | many | 11 | CASSLIGELFF
TRBJ2-7 | . | TRBV4-1 | few | 13 | CASSLRTTREQYF
TRBJ2-3 | TRBD2 | TRBV20-1 | . | 16 | CSARGRWGGEDDTQYF
TRBJ2-7 | . | TRBV28 | many | 14 | CASSFVGRDYEQYF
TRBJ2-5 | . | TRBV6-1 | many | 15 | CASTPGGPAQETQYF
TRBJ2-7 | TRBD2 | TRBV30 | few | 13 | CAWGVLPGGEQYF
TRBJ1-5 | . | TRBV19 | few | 14 | CASSMQGSNQPQHF
TRBJ2-1 | TRBD2 | TRBV10-1 | . | 14 | CASSESGEGSEQFF
TRBJ2-1 | . | TRBV7-9 | many | 15 | CASSFDPSSYNEQFF
TRBJ2-1 | TRBD2 | TRBV7-8 | many | 14 | CASRRGTIIDEQFF
TRBJ1-2 | . | TRBV12-3/TRBV12-4 | many | 14 | CASSLDRINYGYTF
TRBJ2-4 | . | TRBV20-1 | . | 13 | CSASTQGVNIQYF
TRBJ1-5 | . | TRBV6-2/TRBV6-3 | . | 17 | CASSYSGGEGAWQPQHF
TRBJ2-1 | . | TRBV11-2 | many | 16 | CASSLDRSQSYNEQFF
TRBJ2-1 | . | TRBV6-6 | few | 17 | CASSYSRAANPYNEQFF
TRBJ1-1 | . | TRBV7-2 | many | 14 | CASSLAQGVTEAFF
TRBJ1-5 | TRBD1 | TRBV20-1 | few | 14 | CSASFTGGGQPQHF
TRBJ2-5 | . | TRBV20-1 | few | 13 | CSARGGFGETQYF
TRBJ2-1 | TRBD2 | TRBV30 | many | 15 | CACQLPSGTYNEQFF
TRBJ1-5 | TRBD1 | TRBV28 | few | 15 | CASRHRDRANQPQHF
TRBJ1-2 | . | TRBV30 | many | 13 | CAWSTTRAGGYTF
TRBJ2-1 | . | TRBV6-9 | . | 15 | CASSYAAGAYNEQFF
TRBJ1-5 | TRBD1 | TRBV20-1 | few | 14 | CSGTGARSNQPQHF
TRBJ2-7 | . | TRBV6-1 | few | 12 | CASRIPGTEQYF
TRBJ2-3 | TRBD2 | TRBV12-3/TRBV12-4 | few | 17 | CASSLERLAGGTDTQYF
TRBJ2-3 | TRBD1 | TRBV28 | . | 16 | CASSPSGQSSSDTQYF